The 20 T cell receptor beta chains listed next were all sequenced from one sample in a study of cytomegalovirus exposure and HLA in healthy donors. Researchers ran the PCR with 60 Vbeta and 13 Jbeta primers. Using immunoSEQ multiplex PCR, the repertoire was profiled, and TCRdb retains in-frame clones only, with some absent. The table lists about 140,000 clones, almost 80% of them singletons, with just under 1% in the top ten. Sequencing used PBMCs. Every receptor here comes from a man aged 18 to 35 in good health and CMV-seronegative.

The V and J genes are TRBV5-8 and TRBJ2-6, with 10 nucleotides matching TRBD1. The trim removed 4 bases at V and 2 bases at J, leaving 9 bases unmatched. Germline lookup yields CDR1 SGHTS and CDR2 YDEGEE. This CDR3 has 18 amino acids. The CDR3 DNA follows: TGTGCCAGCAGCCGGCGAGGACAGGGGGTCACTGGGGCCAACGTCCTGACTTTC. This encodes CASSRRGQGVTGANVLTF.

The chain recombines TRBV7-2 with TRBJ1-6; perhaps TRBD1 as D (6 bases). This CDR3 is built from 14 residues. CDR1 and CDR2 from the germline V gene are SGHTA and FQGNSA. Trimming stripped 5 bases from V and 8 bases from J, with 13 bases between. CDR3 sequence reads: CASSVQGEYSPLHF. Here the CDR3 DNA reads TGTGCCAGCAGCGTACAGGGAGAGTATTCACCCCTCCACTTT.

This clone is a singleton in its sample. The chain uses TRBV19 and TRBJ2-2; D might be TRBD2 (7 bases). The CDR3 loop spans 18 amino acids. CDR1 LNHDA and CDR2 SQIVND come from the germline V gene (reference sequence). Trimming removed 0 bases from V and 4 bases from J, with 18 bases in between. The CDR3 bases are TGTGCCAGTAGTATAGAGGGAGAGCGGGGACACCCCACCGGGGAGCTGTTTTTT. Its protein is CASSIEGERGHPTGELFF.

CDR3 nucleotides: TGCGCCAGCAGCTTTGAGGGATTTAACTATGGCTACACCTTC. Encoded protein: CASSFEGFNYGYTF. The chain recombines TRBV5-1 with TRBJ1-2, with D unclear. Germline V gene data show CDR1 as SGHRS and CDR2 as YFSETQ. V was trimmed by 2 bases and J by 1 base, leaving 9 bases between them. The CDR3 sequence is 14 residues long.

This sequence joins TRBV4-3 and TRBJ1-6; possible D gene TRBD1, 6 bases. CDR1 and CDR2 (germline): LGHNA, YSLEER. Deletions cut 7 bases from V and 9 bases from J, with 16 bases between. The CDR3 extends over 14 amino acids. The CDR3 reads CASTLDRSGSPLHF. CDR3 nucleotide sequence: TGCGCCAGCACCCTCGACAGGAGTGGTTCACCCCTCCACTTT.

The rearrangement joins TRBV9 to TRBJ2-2; 8 bases are shared with TRBD2. CDR1 is SGDLS and CDR2 is YYNGEE in the germline V gene. J was trimmed by 5 bases and V by 0 bases; bases with no gene match: 9. CDR3 length: 17 amino acids. CDR3 nucleotide sequence: TGTGCCAGCAGCGTAGCACTAGCGGCCCTGGGAACCGGGGAGCTGTTTTTT. Amino acid sequence: CASSVALAALGTGELFF.

A single count supports this clone. CDR3 bases: TGTGCCAGCAGCTTGCCGGGGTTGAACACTGAAGCTTTCTTT. This translates into CASSLPGLNTEAFF. This chain connects TRBV7-9 to TRBJ1-1, with D unclear. The V gene's germline CDR1 is SEHNR and CDR2 FQNEAQ (reference sequence). The CDR3 covers 14 residues. V lost 3 bases and J 0 bases, leaving 8 bases between the germline ends.

The V call is TRBV19, the J call TRBJ2-7; TRBD1 matches at 11 bases. Germline V gene lookup returns CDR1 LNHDA and CDR2 SQIVND (reference sequence). The CDR3 covers 15 residues. V lost 4 bases, J lost 2 bases, and 4 bases stayed unmatched. The chain's CDR3 is CASSKGQGGTYEQYF. CDR3 coding DNA: TGTGCCAGTAGTAAGGGACAGGGGGGGACCTACGAGCAGTACTTC. Together with reference TRBV19 and TRBJ2-7, the CDR3 gives the full variable domain: DGGITQSPKYLFRKEGQNVTLSCEQNLNHDAMYWYRQDPGQGLRLIYYSQIVNDFQKGDIAEGYSVSREKKESFPLTVTSAQKNPTAFYLCASSKGQGGTYEQYFGPGTRLTVT.

The gene calls are TRBV30 and TRBJ1-6, with 8 bases lining up with TRBD1. After removal of 2 bases from V and 1 base from J, the junction contained 4 bases not matched to a gene. In germline, CDR1 is GTSNPN, CDR2 SVGIG (reference sequence). This CDR3 contains 16 residues. The CDR3 is CAWSPDRGSYNSPLHF. The CDR3 coding sequence is TGTGCCTGGAGTCCCGACAGGGGTTCCTATAATTCACCCCTCCACTTT.

This sequence joins TRBV6-5 and TRBJ1-2, with 8 bases matching TRBD1. The CDR3 contains 14 residues. Germline V CDR1 and CDR2: MNHEY, SVGAGI. V shed 6 bases, J shed 8 bases, and the junction held 11 bases outside the gene matches. The CDR3 here is CASSTGQGGDGYTF. Here the CDR3 DNA reads TGTGCCAGCAGCACAGGACAGGGAGGGGACGGCTACACCTTC.

The chain joins TRBV18 to TRBJ1-1, with D unclear. The V end lost 2 bases, the J end lost 2 bases, and 12 bases lay between the germline ends. The CDR3 is made up of 15 amino acids. Per the germline V gene, CDR1 is KGHSH and CDR2 is LQKENI. CDR3 residues: CASSPGGSHNTEAFF. In DNA, the CDR3 is TGTGCCAGCTCACCAGGCGGCAGCCATAACACTGAAGCTTTCTTT.

This clone was seen only once. V and J are TRBV9 and TRBJ2-1; no clear D. The CDR3 contains 14 residues. V was cut by 0 bases and J by 2 bases, with 6 bases left in between. Germline V gene sequence: CDR1 SGDLS, CDR2 YYNGEE. CDR3 nucleotide sequence: TGTGCCAGCAGCGTAGGAACTACCTACAATGAGCAGTTCTTC. The encoded protein is CASSVGTTYNEQFF.

The CDR3 protein is CASSAREQGDEQYF. The CDR3, as DNA: TGCGCCAGCAGCGCGCGAGAACAGGGGGATGAGCAGTACTTC. The J gene is TRBJ2-5, the V gene TRBV5-1; 8 nucleotides align to TRBD1. V was pared by 4 bases and J by 11 bases, with 13 bases of the junction left unmatched. Germline V gene lookup returns CDR1 SGHRS and CDR2 YFSETQ. CDR3 length: 14 amino acids. The full variable domain, its missing parts supplied by reference TRBV5-1 and TRBJ2-5, is KAGVTQTPRYLIKTRGQQVTLSCSPISGHRSVSWYQQTPGQGLQFLFEYFSETQRNKGNFPGRFSGRQFSNSRSEMNVSTLELGDSALYLCASSAREQGDEQYFGPGTRLLVL.

The V call is TRBV9, the J call TRBJ2-2; 11 bases are shared with TRBD2. Looked up from germline, CDR1 is SGDLS and CDR2 is YYNGEE. This CDR3 spans 16 amino acids. The trim removed 2 bases at V and 4 bases at J, leaving 4 bases unmatched. DNA for the CDR3: TGTGCCAGCAGCGTGGCTAGCGGGGGGACCACCGGGGAGCTGTTTTTT. It encodes CASSVASGGTTGELFF.

This rearrangement joins TRBV5-1 to TRBJ1-1, with D perhaps matching TRBD1 (6 bases). The CDR3 loop spans 14 amino acids. V shed 4 bases and J shed 1 base, with 11 bases lying between them. Germline V gene data show CDR1 as SGHRS and CDR2 as YFSETQ. CDR3 protein: CASSGQLKNTEAFF. CDR3 nucleotides: TGCGCCAGCAGCGGACAGCTTAAGAACACTGAAGCTTTCTTT.

The V call is TRBV5-1, the J call TRBJ2-1, with D tentatively TRBD1 (7 bases). With 3 bases removed from V and 1 base from J, the gap between germline ends came to 14 bases. This CDR3 is built from 16 residues. Germline loops: CDR1 SGHRS, CDR2 YFSETQ. Written as DNA, the CDR3 is TGCGCCAGCAGCTGGCGGGACAGCCGGTCCTACAATGAGCAGTTCTTC. This encodes CASSWRDSRSYNEQFF.

The chain carries TRBV30 and TRBJ1-3; D may be TRBD1 (6 bases). Germline CDR1 reads GTSNPN; CDR2 reads SVGIG (reference sequence). The CDR3 spans 17 residues. Trimming pared 2 bases from V and 0 bases from J, leaving 17 bases between. This CDR3 is CAWSKGMTGVSGNTIYF. CDR3 DNA: TGTGCCTGGAGTAAGGGGATGACAGGTGTCTCTGGAAACACCATATATTTT.

Note on this clone: A junction boundary mismatches the germline segment, possibly from a read error. The chain links TRBV7-9 to TRBJ1-2; 8 bases line up with TRBD1. The germline gives CDR1 SEHNR, CDR2 FQNEAQ (reference sequence). CDR3 length equals 14 residues. In DNA form, the CDR3 reads TGTTCCAGCAGTTTCACACAGGGGGTCGGGGGCTACACCTTC. Translation gives CSSSFTQGVGGYTF.

The V call is TRBV7-9, the J call TRBJ2-3, with D possibly TRBD1 on 6 matching bases. Trimming pared 5 bases from V and 4 bases from J, leaving 13 bases between. The CDR3 loop spans 14 amino acids. Germline V gene sequence: CDR1 SEHNR, CDR2 FQNEAQ (reference sequence). The CDR3 spells CASSHLSGADTQYF. CDR3 in DNA: TGTGCCAGCAGCCATCTTTCAGGGGCAGATACGCAGTATTTT.

The gene calls are TRBV27 and TRBJ1-1, with unresolved D. With 1 base removed from V and 0 bases from J, the gap between germline ends came to 9 bases. The CDR3 has 15 amino acids. Germline CDR1 MNHEY, CDR2 SMNVEV (reference sequence). The CDR3 is CASSLWSGLNTEAFF. CDR3 sequence (DNA): TGTGCCAGCAGTTTATGGTCCGGGTTGAACACTGAAGCTTTCTTT.